The 16 T cell receptor beta chains below come from one sample, sequenced in a study of cytomegalovirus exposure and HLA in healthy donors. PCR amplification relied on 60 Vbeta primers (plus 13 Jbeta primers). Sequencing was performed with immunoSEQ multiplex PCR; in TCRdb, only in-frame clones are kept and a portion is missing. Of some 130,000 clones in the sample, roughly four fifths were seen once. Sequencing was done on a sample of PBMCs. Every receptor here comes from a woman aged 35 to 49 in good health and CMV-seronegative.

V and J are TRBV6-1 and TRBJ2-4; perhaps TRBD1 as D (6 bases). Germline V gives CDR1 MNHNS, CDR2 SASEGT. The V and J ends lost 2 bases and 6 bases respectively, with 8 bases between them. The CDR3 covers 13 residues. CDR3 sequence (DNA): TGTGCCAGCAGTGAATCACAGGGAAACATTCAGTACTTC. This sequence encodes CASSESQGNIQYF.

The J gene is TRBJ2-1, the V gene TRBV9; D possibly corresponds to TRBD1 (5 bases). The CDR3 is 15 residues long. Germline V CDR1 and CDR2: SGDLS, YYNGEE. Between the trimmed V and J ends, which lost 0 bases and 3 bases, there was a span of 10 bases. The CDR3 spells CASSVAEDSYNEQFF. Here the CDR3 DNA reads TGTGCCAGCAGCGTAGCTGAAGACAGCTACAATGAGCAGTTCTTC. Full variable domain (missing parts from reference TRBV9 and TRBJ2-1): DSGVTQTPKHLITATGQRVTLRCSPRSGDLSVYWYQQSLDQGLQFLIQYYNGEERAKGNILERFSAQQFPDLHSELNLSSLELGDSALYFCASSVAEDSYNEQFFGPGTRLTVL.

The gene calls are TRBV11-2 and TRBJ1-2; D gene unclear. Germline V CDR1 and CDR2: SGHAT, FQNNGV. The CDR3 contains 13 residues. Trimming left V 6 bases short and J 2 bases short, with 10 bases between. Here the CDR3 DNA reads TGTGCCAGCAGATCAACAGTGAACTATGGCTACACCTTC. Translation: CASRSTVNYGYTF.

This chain connects TRBV11-2 to TRBJ2-1; D perhaps matches TRBD2 (5 bases). CDR3 length equals 13 residues. Germline CDR1 and CDR2: SGHAT and FQNNGV. Trimming removed 9 bases from V and 3 bases from J, with 12 bases in between. CDR3 sequence reads: CASRLAGYNEQFF. CDR3 DNA: TGTGCCAGTCGGCTAGCCGGCTACAATGAGCAGTTCTTC.

The chain links TRBV27 to TRBJ1-1; 7 nucleotides agree with TRBD1. Germline V gene data show CDR1 as MNHEY and CDR2 as SMNVEV (reference sequence). The CDR3 is 14 amino acids. V shed 3 bases and J 3 bases; nucleotides not matched to a gene: 4. The CDR3 reads CASSFGTAHTEAFF. The CDR3 DNA follows: TGTGCCAGCAGTTTCGGGACAGCGCACACTGAAGCTTTCTTT.

The CDR3, as DNA: TGTGCCAGCAGCGTCACTGACAGGGTAGTTTCACCCCTCCACTTT. This sequence encodes CASSVTDRVVSPLHF. The J gene is TRBJ1-6, the V gene TRBV9; 7 bases are a match to TRBD1. J lost 9 bases, V lost 2 bases, and 8 bases had no gene match. The CDR3 length is 15 residues. Germline V gene lookup returns CDR1 SGDLS and CDR2 YYNGEE.

The J gene is TRBJ1-1, the V gene TRBV6-5; the D gene is possibly TRBD1 (5 bases). The germline V and J ends were trimmed by 0 bases and 6 bases, with 17 bases remaining between them. Germline V gene data show CDR1 as MNHEY and CDR2 as SVGAGI. The CDR3 runs to 16 residues. The CDR3 protein is CASSYSALIRVPEAFF. For the CDR3, the DNA is TGTGCCAGCAGTTACTCCGCCCTAATCAGGGTCCCTGAAGCTTTCTTT.

The CDR3 spells CASRAGGGYTF. As DNA, the CDR3 is TGTGCCAGCAGGGCAGGGGGTGGCTACACCTTC. The chain links TRBV25-1 to TRBJ1-2, with 7 bases that match TRBD1. CDR3 length: 11 amino acids. Germline CDR1 is MGHDK and CDR2 is SYGVNS. J was trimmed by 7 bases and V by 6 bases; bases with no gene match: 2.

The chain couples TRBV5-4 to TRBJ1-2; D perhaps matches TRBD1 (6 bases). The germline V gene encodes CDR1 SGHNT and CDR2 YYREEE (reference sequence). V dropped 5 bases and J dropped 3 bases, with 17 bases sitting between them. This CDR3 has 15 amino acids. Written as DNA, the CDR3 is TGTGCCAGCAGTCTCGCAGGGGCGGTATACTATGGCTACACCTTC. Translation gives CASSLAGAVYYGYTF. Full variable domain (remainder filled in from reference TRBV5-4 and TRBJ1-2): ETGVTQSPTHLIKTRGQQVTLRCSSQSGHNTVSWYQQALGQGPQFIFQYYREEENGRGNFPPRFSGLQFPNYSSELNVNALELDDSALYLCASSLAGAVYYGYTFGSGTRLTVV.

The chain employs TRBV6-4 and TRBJ2-7; 7 bases are shared with TRBD1. The CDR3 contains 15 residues. Germline V gene lookup returns CDR1 MRHNA and CDR2 SNTAGT. Trimming took 2 bases from V and 9 from J; bases not matched to a gene: 13. The CDR3 nucleotides read TGTGCCAGCAGTGACGGGACAGAGCACTCCCTCGGGCAGTACTTC. Translated, it gives CASSDGTEHSLGQYF.

This clone turned up a few times. The rearrangement uses TRBV4-2 and TRBJ1-5, with D perhaps TRBD1 (6 bases). Germline lookup yields CDR1 LGHNA and CDR2 YNFKEQ. V dropped 6 bases and J dropped 1 base, with 10 bases sitting between them. The CDR3 runs to 14 residues. CDR3: CASSHTGSNQPQHF. The CDR3 DNA is TGTGCCAGCAGTCATACAGGGAGCAATCAGCCCCAGCATTTT.

The table lists this clone with a few counts. The chain has TRBV7-2 and TRBJ1-1; a weak D match, TRBD1 (6 bases). The CDR3 is 15 residues long. Germline values: CDR1 SGHTA, CDR2 FQGNSA. Trimming pared 4 bases from V and 1 base from J, leaving 13 bases between. The CDR3: CASSYYRDRNTEAFF. The DNA of the CDR3 is TGTGCCAGCAGCTACTACAGGGATAGGAACACTGAAGCTTTCTTT. Full variable domain (outside the CDR3, taken from reference TRBV7-2 and TRBJ1-1): GAGVSQSPSNKVTEKGKDVELRCDPISGHTALYWYRQSLGQGLEFLIYFQGNSAPDKSGLPSDRFSAERTGGSVSTLTIQRTQQEDSAVYLCASSYYRDRNTEAFFGQGTRLTVV.

The chain employs TRBV11-3 and TRBJ1-1; no reliable D call. Trimming removed 0 bases from V and 1 base from J, with 3 bases in between. The CDR3 totals 13 residues. Germline CDR1 SGHNT, CDR2 YENEEA. The CDR3 region is CASSLERNTEAFF. As DNA, the CDR3 is TGTGCCAGCAGCTTAGAGAGGAACACTGAAGCTTTCTTT.

V and J are TRBV28 and TRBJ2-3; no definite D call. V was trimmed by 5 bases and J by 1 base, leaving 13 bases between them. The CDR3 length is 15 residues. Germline loops: CDR1 MDHEN, CDR2 SYDVKM. The CDR3 nucleotides read TGTGCCAGCAGTCCGGAGTGGCGAGGCACAGATACGCAGTATTTT. Translation: CASSPEWRGTDTQYF.

The CDR3 sequence: CASSGQTDTQYF. CDR3 nucleotide sequence: TGTGCCAGCTCGGGACAGACAGATACGCAGTATTTT. This chain uses TRBV6-5 with TRBJ2-3; 7 nucleotides line up with TRBD1. Germline CDR1 and CDR2: MNHEY and SVGAGI. The ends lost 8 bases at V and 3 bases at J; junction bases unmatched: 2. The CDR3 consists of 12 residues.

This clone appeared once. V gene TRBV15 combines with J gene TRBJ2-1, with D perhaps TRBD2 (7 bases). The CDR3 sequence is 15 residues long. Trimming pared 5 bases from V and 6 bases from J, leaving 17 bases between. Germline CDR1 is LNHNV and CDR2 is YYDKDF (reference sequence). In DNA form, the CDR3 reads TGTGCCACCAGCGACGGGGGGCCCCCCCTCAATGAGCAGTTCTTC. This sequence encodes CATSDGGPPLNEQFF.